The 12 T cell receptor beta chains in this list originate from one sample, sequenced in a study of cytomegalovirus exposure and HLA in healthy donors (dated by TCRdb to 2015 to 2018). The library came from the immunoSEQ multiplex PCR assay. Entries here come from immuneACCESS through TCRdb and include only in-frame sequences with V and J called. Some clones fail to appear in such tables; in the studies checked, an unresolved V gene covers under half of the shortfall, and the cause of the remainder is unknown. The sample table shows about 74,000 clones, and about 94% are seen once. The ten largest clones take up about 1.4% of the sample. The material sequenced was PBMCs. All receptors come from a man aged 18 to 30 in good health and CMV-seropositive.

This clone occurred once. The gene calls are TRBV11-2 and TRBJ2-5; D is perhaps TRBD1 (6 bases). The DNA matches TRBJ2-7 better at its end, which makes the J call doubtful. The germline V gene encodes CDR1 SGHAT and CDR2 FQNNGV. This CDR3 contains 14 residues. The CDR3 loop is CASSLGTAHYEQYF. CDR3 DNA sequence: TGTGCCAGCAGCTTAGGGACAGCTCACTACGAGCAGTACTTC.

The chain combines TRBV2 with TRBJ2-1; 7 bases fit TRBD2. Germline V CDR1 and CDR2: SNHLY, FYNNEI. The CDR3 runs to 17 residues. J was trimmed by 5 bases and V by 6 bases; bases with no gene match: 16. CDR3 region: CASRLTAGAVKNNEQFF. CDR3 in DNA: TGTGCCAGCAGGTTAACTGCGGGAGCGGTAAAAAACAATGAGCAGTTCTTC. Together with reference TRBV2 and TRBJ2-1, the CDR3 gives the full variable domain: EPEVTQTPSHQVTQMGQEVILRCVPISNHLYFYWYRQILGQKVEFLVSFYNNEISEKSEIFDDQFSVERPDGSNFTLKIRSTKLEDSAMYFCASRLTAGAVKNNEQFFGPGTRLTVL.

The sample holds a few counts of this clone. CDR3 loop: CASSGIGPRGGHEQYF. The DNA for the CDR3 is TGTGCCAGCAGTGGCATTGGACCGAGGGGGGGCCACGAGCAGTACTTC. V gene TRBV25-1 combines with J gene TRBJ2-7, with D perhaps matching TRBD2 (7 bases). The ends were cut back, 4 bases at V and 5 bases at J, with 21 bases in the middle. In germline, CDR1 is MGHDK, CDR2 SYGVNS. This CDR3 comprises 16 residues.

The chain combines TRBV28 with TRBJ1-3, with D tentatively TRBD1 (6 bases). Per germline, CDR1 MDHEN and CDR2 SYDVKM. V dropped 5 bases and J dropped 0 bases, with 11 bases sitting between them. CDR3 length: 15 amino acids. The CDR3 here is CASSPTGYSGNTIYF. For the CDR3, the DNA is TGTGCCAGCAGTCCAACAGGGTACTCTGGAAACACCATATATTTT.

The gene calls are TRBV7-3 and TRBJ2-1, with TRBD1 identical over 9 bases. Trimming at V came to 5 bases and at J to 6 bases, leaving 5 bases not matched to a gene. The V gene's germline CDR1 is SGHTA and CDR2 FQGTGA. The CDR3 has 14 residues. CDR3: CASSPDRGSNEQFF. CDR3 coding DNA: TGTGCCAGCAGCCCGGACAGGGGATCCAATGAGCAGTTCTTC.

The V gene is TRBV7-9, the J gene TRBJ2-2, with TRBD2 matching over 13 bases. Trimming cost V 6 bases and J 3 bases; bases outside gene matches: 4. The germline CDR1 and CDR2 sequences are SEHNR and FQNEAQ (reference sequence). The CDR3 extends over 16 amino acids. DNA of the CDR3: TGTGCCAGCAGACCAACTAGCGGGAGGGACACCGGGGAGCTGTTTTTT. Translated, it gives CASRPTSGRDTGELFF.

In DNA, the CDR3 is TGCGCCAGCAGCAAGGCGGGGGACTCCCGTTCCACAGATACGCAGTATTTT. Translating gives CASSKAGDSRSTDTQYF. This chain uses TRBV4-1 with TRBJ2-3; 7 nucleotides agree with TRBD2. The trim removed 5 bases at V and 2 bases at J, leaving 13 bases unmatched. Germline V gene data show CDR1 as MGHRA and CDR2 as YSYEKL. This CDR3 contains 17 residues.

The chain combines TRBV9 with TRBJ2-1; 7 nucleotides match TRBD2. The CDR3 totals 16 residues. The V gene end was trimmed by 4 bases and the J gene end by 3 bases; junction bases not matched to a gene: 10. Germline CDR1 and CDR2: SGDLS and YYNGEE. The CDR3, as DNA: TGTGCCAGCAGCCAGGGAGCCAGCGGGGTCTACAATGAGCAGTTCTTC. Translation gives CASSQGASGVYNEQFF.

The chain has TRBV10-3 and TRBJ2-2; D not certain. CDR3 length equals 15 residues. Germline V gene data show CDR1 as ENHRY and CDR2 as SYGVKD. The V end lost 0 bases, the J end lost 2 bases, and 7 bases lay between the germline ends. CDR3 region: CAISESSINTGELFF. CDR3 DNA: TGTGCCATCAGTGAGTCTAGCATAAACACCGGGGAGCTGTTTTTT.

The chain uses TRBV6-5 and TRBJ2-7, with 9 bases matching TRBD2. V gave up 4 bases and J gave up 0 bases; unmatched junction bases: 4. Germline CDR1 and CDR2: MNHEY and SVGAGI. The length of the CDR3 is 15 residues. The CDR3 DNA reads as TGTGCCAGCAGTTCCCTTAGCGGGAGCTCCTACGAGCAGTACTTC. It specifies CASSSLSGSSYEQYF.

This rearrangement joins TRBV7-9 to TRBJ2-5; TRBD2 matches 11 bases. V trimming: 9 bases; J trimming: 5 bases; junction bases outside the gene matches: 8. Germline loops: CDR1 SEHNR, CDR2 FQNEAQ (reference sequence). The CDR3 consists of 14 residues. CDR3 in DNA: TGTGCCAGGCGGCCCATAGCGGGAGGGGAGACCCAGTACTTC. This codes for CARRPIAGGETQYF.

This chain uses TRBV11-3 with TRBJ2-3; 10 nucleotides align to TRBD2. From germline, CDR1 is SGHNT and CDR2 YENEEA. V shed 5 bases, J shed 2 bases, and the junction held 4 bases outside the gene matches. The CDR3 is 15 amino acids. The CDR3 is CASSPGTSDTDTQYF. CDR3 sequence (DNA): TGTGCCAGCAGCCCCGGGACTAGCGACACAGATACGCAGTATTTT.